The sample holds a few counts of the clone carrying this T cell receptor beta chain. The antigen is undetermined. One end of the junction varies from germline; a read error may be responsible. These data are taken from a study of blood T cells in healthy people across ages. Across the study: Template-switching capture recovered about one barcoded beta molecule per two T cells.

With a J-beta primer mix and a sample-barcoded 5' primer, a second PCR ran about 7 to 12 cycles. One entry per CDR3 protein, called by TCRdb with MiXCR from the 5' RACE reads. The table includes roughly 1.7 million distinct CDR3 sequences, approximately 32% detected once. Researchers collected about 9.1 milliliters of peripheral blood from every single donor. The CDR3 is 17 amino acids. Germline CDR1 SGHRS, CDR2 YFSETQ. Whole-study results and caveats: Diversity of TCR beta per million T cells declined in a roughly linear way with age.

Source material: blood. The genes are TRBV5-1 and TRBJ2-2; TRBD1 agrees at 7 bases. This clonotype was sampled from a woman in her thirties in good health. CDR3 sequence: CAGSLHRQGLRGGELFF. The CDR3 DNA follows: TGCGCCGGCAGCTTGCACCGACAGGGCCTTCGAGGAGGGGAGCTGTTTTTT.